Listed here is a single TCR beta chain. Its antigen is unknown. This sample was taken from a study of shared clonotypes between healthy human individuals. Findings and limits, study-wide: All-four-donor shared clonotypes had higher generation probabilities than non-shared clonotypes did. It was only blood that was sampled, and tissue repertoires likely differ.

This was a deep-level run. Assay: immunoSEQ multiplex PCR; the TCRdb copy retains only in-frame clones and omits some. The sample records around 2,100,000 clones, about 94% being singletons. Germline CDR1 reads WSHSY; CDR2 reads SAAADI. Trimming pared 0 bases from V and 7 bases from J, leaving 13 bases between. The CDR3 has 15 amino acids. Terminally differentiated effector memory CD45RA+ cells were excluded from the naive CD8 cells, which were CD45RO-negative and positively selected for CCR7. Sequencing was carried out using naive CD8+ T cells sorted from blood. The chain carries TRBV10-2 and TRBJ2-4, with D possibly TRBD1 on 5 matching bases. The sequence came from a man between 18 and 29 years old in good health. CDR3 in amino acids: CASSESEGAGNIQYF. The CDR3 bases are TGCGCCAGCAGTGAGTCCGAAGGGGCCGGGAACATTCAGTACTTC.